This TCR beta chain was captured by sequencing in a study of cytomegalovirus exposure and HLA in healthy donors. This PCR relied on a set of 60 Vbeta primers and 13 Jbeta primers. The repertoire was sequenced with immunoSEQ multiplex PCR; TCRdb's copy has only in-frame clones and lacks some. The sample has 72,000 or so clones, approximately 81% seen once; the top ten hold just under 7.5%. The CDR3 totals 14 residues. CDR1 and CDR2 (germline): MGHDK, SYGVNS. The V and J ends lost 4 bases and 8 bases respectively, with 17 bases between them. The J gene is TRBJ1-2, the V gene TRBV25-1; D may be TRBD1 (6 bases). This sequence originates from a woman between 25 and 40 years old in good health and CMV-seropositive. What was sequenced was PBMCs. The CDR3: CASSVPGVFGGYTF. The CDR3 DNA is TGTGCCAGCAGTGTCCCAGGGGTTTTTGGAGGCTACACCTTC.